Listed below are T cell receptor beta chains from one sample, sequenced in a study of blood T cell repertoires in COVID-19. Profiled with immunoSEQ multiplex PCR; TCRdb holds only in-frame clones, not every one. The sample includes under 35,000 clones, about 83% of them seen just once. The specimen was peripheral blood. The receptors shown here come from a man aged 70 or older with acute or convalescent COVID-19. CDR3s include the opening cysteine and the closing phenylalanine or tryptophan. D genes are given only for firm matches. Expanded clones are given a class, and other clones once, few, many or no size at all.

clone_size	v_call	j_call	d_call	cdr3_nt	cdr3_aa
-	TRBV7-2	TRBJ2-1	-	TGTGCCAGCAGCTTAGCGAGGTCGGCCGGGGGAGGTGAGCAGTTCTTC	CASSLARSAGGGEQFF
once	TRBV6-1	TRBJ1-1	-	TGTGCCAGCAGTGAGGAGGCAGAGGGCACTGAAGCTTTCTTT	CASSEEAEGTEAFF
-	TRBV5-1	TRBJ1-3	-	TGCGCCAGCAGCCCACAGGGCACTGGAAACACCATATATTTT	CASSPQGTGNTIYF
-	TRBV28	TRBJ1-3	-	TGTGCCAGCACCCTCGGGGTCCCCGGAAACACCATATATTTT	CASTLGVPGNTIYF
-	TRBV4-3	TRBJ1-6	-	TGCGCCAGCAGCCAAGATTGGGAGGGAAGCTCCTATAATTCACCCCTCCACTTT	CASSQDWEGSSYNSPLHF
-	TRBV6-2/TRBV6-3	TRBJ1-5	-	TGTGCCAGCAGTTACCTAACCATTGGTCAGCCCCAGCATTTT	CASSYLTIGQPQHF
-	TRBV5-1	TRBJ1-6	TRBD1	TGCGCCAGCAGCCCCCGGGACAGGGAATCCTCACCCCTCCACTTT	CASSPRDRESSPLHF
-	TRBV30	TRBJ1-3	-	TGTGCCTGGACCATAAAGGGGGGGTGGGCCGCTGGAAACACCATATATTTT	CAWTIKGGWAAGNTIYF
-	TRBV4-3	TRBJ2-1	TRBD2	TGCGCCAGCAGCCAAGATGAAGCGGGATATACCAATGAGCAGTTCTTC	CASSQDEAGYTNEQFF
-	TRBV7-9	TRBJ1-4	-	TGTGCCAGCAGCCGACGCGGTGAAAAACTGTTTTTT	CASSRRGEKLFF
-	TRBV6-6	TRBJ2-5	-	TGTGCCAGCAGTTACAGAGAGGAAGAGACCCAGTACTTC	CASSYREEETQYF
-	TRBV3-1/TRBV3-2	TRBJ1-2	TRBD1	TGTGCCAGCAGCGCAGCAGGGGGCGGATCCTATGGCTACACCTTC	CASSAAGGGSYGYTF
-	TRBV5-1	TRBJ1-2	-	TGCGCCAGCAGCTTGGATGGCAGGGGCCTACGGGGCTACACCTTC	CASSLDGRGLRGYTF
-	TRBV2	TRBJ2-3	TRBD1	TGTGCCAGCAGTACTCCGGGACAGGGCCCGGCGGCACGGGGGTTAGATACGCAGTATTTT	CASSTPGQGPAARGLDTQYF
few	TRBV3-1/TRBV3-2	TRBJ2-2	-	TGTGCCAGCAGCCAAGCTCCACCAGGCACCGGGGAGCTGTTTTTT	CASSQAPPGTGELFF
-	TRBV7-2	TRBJ2-3	TRBD1	TGTGCCAGCAGCTTGGACAGGGGCACGCAGTATTTT	CASSLDRGTQYF
-	TRBV5-1	TRBJ2-3	-	TGCGCCAGCAGCTTGACTGAGGATACGCAGTATTTT	CASSLTEDTQYF
-	TRBV6-5	TRBJ2-3	-	TGTGCCAGCAGTTACGACGGGGGATTGGGCACAGATACGCAGTATTTT	CASSYDGGLGTDTQYF
-	TRBV6-5	TRBJ1-2	-	TGTGCCAGCAGAGGGGATGTCATTGGCTACACCTTC	CASRGDVIGYTF
once	TRBV10-3	TRBJ2-7	-	TGTGCCATCAGTTATAACTACGAGCAGTACTTC	CAISYNYEQYF
-	TRBV3-1/TRBV3-2	TRBJ2-2	TRBD2	TGTGCCAGCAGCCATTCGTTTGGACTAGCGGGAGTTAACACCGGGGAGCTGTTTTTT	CASSHSFGLAGVNTGELFF
-	TRBV27	TRBJ2-3	-	TGTGCCAGCAGCCCGAGCACAGATACGCAGTATTTT	CASSPSTDTQYF
-	TRBV11-2	TRBJ2-3	-	TGTGCCAGCAGCTTAGGGATAGCTACAGATACGCAGTATTTT	CASSLGIATDTQYF
-	TRBV5-1	TRBJ2-1	TRBD2	TGCGCCAGCAGCTTACTAGCGGTGCCCTACAATGAGCAGTTCTTC	CASSLLAVPYNEQFF
-	TRBV12-5	TRBJ1-5	TRBD1	TGTGCTAGTGGTTTGGTCCGGGACAGGGTAGTAGGGAGCAATCAGCCCCAGCATTTT	CASGLVRDRVVGSNQPQHF
-	TRBV6-5	TRBJ2-7	-	TGTGCCAGCAACTCACACAGGACCCCCTACGAGCAGTACTTC	CASNSHRTPYEQYF
-	TRBV5-1	TRBJ2-7	-	TGCGCCAGCAGCCGGGGAGGTGAGGACTACGAGCAGTACTTC	CASSRGGEDYEQYF
-	TRBV7-8	TRBJ2-1	-	TGTGCCAGCAGCTTAGACGTCGGTTCCTACAATGAGCAGTTCTTC	CASSLDVGSYNEQFF
-	TRBV19	TRBJ2-1	TRBD2	TGTGCCAGTAGCTTAGAGGCCGGCAGCGGGAGGTACGAGCAGTTCTTC	CASSLEAGSGRYEQFF
-	TRBV29-1	TRBJ1-1	TRBD1	TGCAGCGTGAGTCGACAGGGTATCCCTGAAGCTTTCTTT	CSVSRQGIPEAFF
-	TRBV28	TRBJ1-2	-	TGTGCCAGCAGTTTTGACAGAAACTATGGCTACACCTTC	CASSFDRNYGYTF
few	TRBV19	TRBJ1-5	-	TGTGCCAGTAGTATAGACGGGAACAGGGCATTTGGTCAGCCCCAGCATTTT	CASSIDGNRAFGQPQHF
-	TRBV24-1	TRBJ1-5	-	TGTGCCACCAGTGAACCGGGACTCAATCAGCCCCAGCATTTT	CATSEPGLNQPQHF
-	TRBV24-1	TRBJ2-2	-	TGTGCCACTTCCTATGCAGGGAACACCGGGGAGCTGTTTTTT	CATSYAGNTGELFF
few	TRBV7-8	TRBJ1-4	-	TGTGCCAGCAGCTTAGCCACAGGGCTGGAAAAACTGTTTTTT	CASSLATGLEKLFF
-	TRBV11-2	TRBJ1-5	-	TGTGCCAGCAGCCTGGATGTAGGGGATAACAATCAGCCCCAGCATTTT	CASSLDVGDNNQPQHF
-	TRBV7-9	TRBJ2-7	TRBD1	TGTGCCAGCAGCCCACGACAGGGAAGGTACGAGCAGTACTTC	CASSPRQGRYEQYF
-	TRBV6-5	TRBJ1-5	TRBD1	TGTGCCAGCAGTAGGGACAGGGATCAGCGGCAGCCCCAGCATTTT	CASSRDRDQRQPQHF
-	TRBV5-1	TRBJ1-6	-	TGCGCCAGCAGCCTTGACAGGAATAATTCACCCCTCCACTTT	CASSLDRNNSPLHF
-	TRBV12-3/TRBV12-4	TRBJ1-3	-	TGTGCCAGCAGTTTAGCGAGGGGAAACACCATATATTTT	CASSLARGNTIYF
-	TRBV5-1	TRBJ1-1	-	TGCGCCAGCAGCTTGCGCGGGGGCACTGAAGCTTTCTTT	CASSLRGGTEAFF
-	TRBV7-2	TRBJ2-3	-	TGTGCCAGCAGCTTAGGCACAGGCTACACAGATACGCAGTATTTT	CASSLGTGYTDTQYF
-	TRBV6-5	TRBJ2-5	TRBD1	TGTGCCAGCAGTTGGGGACAGGGTCAGACCCAGTACTTC	CASSWGQGQTQYF
-	TRBV10-3	TRBJ2-1	TRBD2	TGTGCCATCAGTGAGCCAGGAGCGGGGGGTCACAATGAGCAGTTCTTC	CAISEPGAGGHNEQFF